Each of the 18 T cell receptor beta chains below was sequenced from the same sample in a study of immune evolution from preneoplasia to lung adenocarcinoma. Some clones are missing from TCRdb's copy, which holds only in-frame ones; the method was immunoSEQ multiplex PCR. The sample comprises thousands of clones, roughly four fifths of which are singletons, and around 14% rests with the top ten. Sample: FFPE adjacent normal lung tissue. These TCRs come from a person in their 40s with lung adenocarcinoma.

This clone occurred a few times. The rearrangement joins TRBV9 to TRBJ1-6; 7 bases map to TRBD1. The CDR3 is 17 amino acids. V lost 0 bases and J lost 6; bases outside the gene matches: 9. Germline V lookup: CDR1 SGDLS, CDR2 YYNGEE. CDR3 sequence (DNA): TGTGCCAGCAGCGTAGATAGGTCGGGACAGTTTAATTCACCCCTCCACTTT. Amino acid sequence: CASSVDRSGQFNSPLHF.

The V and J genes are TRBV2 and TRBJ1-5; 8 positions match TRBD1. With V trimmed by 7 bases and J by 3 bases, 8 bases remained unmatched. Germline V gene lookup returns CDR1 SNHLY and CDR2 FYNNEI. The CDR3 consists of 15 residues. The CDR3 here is CASTLGTGPNQPQHF. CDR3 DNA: TGTGCCAGCACTCTCGGGACAGGCCCCAATCAGCCCCAGCATTTT.

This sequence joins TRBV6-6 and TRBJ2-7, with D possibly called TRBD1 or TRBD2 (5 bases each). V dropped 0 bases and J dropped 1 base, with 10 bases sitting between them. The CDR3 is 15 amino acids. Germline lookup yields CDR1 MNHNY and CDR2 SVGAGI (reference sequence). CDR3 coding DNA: TGTGCCAGCAGTTACTCGGGACCCTTATCCTACGAGCAGTACTTC. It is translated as CASSYSGPLSYEQYF.

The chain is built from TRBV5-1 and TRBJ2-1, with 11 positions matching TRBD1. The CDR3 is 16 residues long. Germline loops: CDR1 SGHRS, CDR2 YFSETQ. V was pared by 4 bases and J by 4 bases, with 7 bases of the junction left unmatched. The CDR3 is CASSLGQGARYNEQFF. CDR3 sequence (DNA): TGCGCCAGCAGCCTAGGACAGGGGGCGAGGTACAATGAGCAGTTCTTC.

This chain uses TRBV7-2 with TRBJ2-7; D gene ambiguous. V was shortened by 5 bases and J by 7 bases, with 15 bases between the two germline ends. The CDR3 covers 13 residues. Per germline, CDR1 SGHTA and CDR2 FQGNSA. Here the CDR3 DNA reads TGTGCCAGCAGCCCCCGGATGGAGAGGGAGCAGTACTTC. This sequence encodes CASSPRMEREQYF.

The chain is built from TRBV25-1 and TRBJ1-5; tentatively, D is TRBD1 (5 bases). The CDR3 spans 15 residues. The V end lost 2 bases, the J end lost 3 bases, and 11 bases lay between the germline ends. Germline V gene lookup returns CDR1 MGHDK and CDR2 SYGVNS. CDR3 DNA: TGTGCCAGCAGTGAAAGGGGCCAGCTCAATCAGCCCCAGCATTTT. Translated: CASSERGQLNQPQHF.

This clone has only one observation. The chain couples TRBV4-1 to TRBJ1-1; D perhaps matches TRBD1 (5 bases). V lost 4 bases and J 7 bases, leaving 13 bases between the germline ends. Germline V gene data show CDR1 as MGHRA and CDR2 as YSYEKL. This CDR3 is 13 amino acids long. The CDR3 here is CASSRSGQLEAFF. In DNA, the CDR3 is TGCGCCAGCAGCCGAAGCGGACAACTTGAAGCTTTCTTT.

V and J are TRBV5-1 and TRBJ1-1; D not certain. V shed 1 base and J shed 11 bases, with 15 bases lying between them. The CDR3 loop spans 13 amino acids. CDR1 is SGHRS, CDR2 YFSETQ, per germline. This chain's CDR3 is CASSLTARFGAFF. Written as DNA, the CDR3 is TGCGCCAGCAGCTTGACCGCCCGGTTTGGGGCTTTCTTT.

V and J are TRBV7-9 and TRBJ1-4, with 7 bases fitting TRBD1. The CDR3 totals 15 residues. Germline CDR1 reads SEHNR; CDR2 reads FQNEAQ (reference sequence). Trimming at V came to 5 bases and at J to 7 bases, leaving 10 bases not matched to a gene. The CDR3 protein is CASSERQGDVEKLFF. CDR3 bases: TGTGCCAGCAGCGAGAGACAGGGTGACGTTGAAAAACTGTTTTTT.

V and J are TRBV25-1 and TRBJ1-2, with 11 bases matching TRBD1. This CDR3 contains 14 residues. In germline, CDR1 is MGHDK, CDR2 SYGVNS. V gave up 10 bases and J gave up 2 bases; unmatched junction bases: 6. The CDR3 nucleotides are TGTGCCACCCGGACAGGGGGCGTAAACTATGGCTACACCTTC. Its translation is CATRTGGVNYGYTF.

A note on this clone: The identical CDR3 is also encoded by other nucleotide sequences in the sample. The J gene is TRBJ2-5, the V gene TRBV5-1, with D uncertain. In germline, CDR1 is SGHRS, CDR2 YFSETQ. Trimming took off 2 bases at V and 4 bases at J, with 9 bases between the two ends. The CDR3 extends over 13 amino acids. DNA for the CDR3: TGCGCCAGCAGCTTTTCCACGGGAGAGACCCAGTACTTC. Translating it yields CASSFSTGETQYF.

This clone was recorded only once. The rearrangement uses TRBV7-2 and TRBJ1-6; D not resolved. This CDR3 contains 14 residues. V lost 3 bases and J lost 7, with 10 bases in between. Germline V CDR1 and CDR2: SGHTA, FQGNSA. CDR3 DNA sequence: TGTGCCAGCAGCTTTTCCGGTTGGAATTCACCCCTCCACTTT. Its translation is CASSFSGWNSPLHF.

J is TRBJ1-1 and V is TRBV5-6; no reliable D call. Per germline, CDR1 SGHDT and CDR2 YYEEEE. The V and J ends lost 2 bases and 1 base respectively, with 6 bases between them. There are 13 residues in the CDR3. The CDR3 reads CASSFIQNTEAFF. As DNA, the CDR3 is TGTGCCAGCAGCTTTATCCAGAACACTGAAGCTTTCTTT.

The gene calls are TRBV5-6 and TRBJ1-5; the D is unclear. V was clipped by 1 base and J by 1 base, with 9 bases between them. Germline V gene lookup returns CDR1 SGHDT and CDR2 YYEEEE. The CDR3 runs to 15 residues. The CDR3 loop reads CASSLRRRSNQPQHF. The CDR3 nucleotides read TGTGCCAGCAGCTTGCGCAGGCGAAGCAATCAGCCCCAGCATTTT.

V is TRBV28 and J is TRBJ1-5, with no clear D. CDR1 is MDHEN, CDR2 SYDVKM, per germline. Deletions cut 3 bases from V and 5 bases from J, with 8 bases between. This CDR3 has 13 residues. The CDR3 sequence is CASSLTDHQPQHF. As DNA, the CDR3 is TGTGCCAGCAGTTTGACGGATCATCAGCCCCAGCATTTT. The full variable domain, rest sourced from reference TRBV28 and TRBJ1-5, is DVKVTQSSRYLVKRTGEKVFLECVQDMDHENMFWYRQDPGLGLRLIYFSYDVKMKEKGDIPEGYSVSREKKERFSLILESASTNQTSMYLCASSLTDHQPQHFGDGTRLSIL.

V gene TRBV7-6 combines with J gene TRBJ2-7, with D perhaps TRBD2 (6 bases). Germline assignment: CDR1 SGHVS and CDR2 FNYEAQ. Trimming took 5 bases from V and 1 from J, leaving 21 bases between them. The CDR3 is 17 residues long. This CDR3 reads CASSPVMVREPSYEQYF. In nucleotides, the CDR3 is TGTGCCAGCAGCCCCGTGATGGTGCGGGAACCTTCCTACGAGCAGTACTTC.

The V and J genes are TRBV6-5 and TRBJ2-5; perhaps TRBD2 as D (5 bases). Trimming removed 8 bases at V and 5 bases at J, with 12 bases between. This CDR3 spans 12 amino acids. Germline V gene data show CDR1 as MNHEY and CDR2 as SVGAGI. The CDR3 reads CASAMTGETQYF. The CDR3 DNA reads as TGTGCCAGCGCAATGACGGGGGAGACCCAGTACTTC.

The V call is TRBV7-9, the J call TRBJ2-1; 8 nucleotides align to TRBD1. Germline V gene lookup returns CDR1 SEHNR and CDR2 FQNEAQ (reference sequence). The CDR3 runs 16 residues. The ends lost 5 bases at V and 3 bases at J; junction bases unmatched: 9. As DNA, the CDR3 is TGTGCCAGCAGCCCACGGACAGGGTTCAACTACAATGAGCAGTTCTTC. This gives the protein CASSPRTGFNYNEQFF.